The 17 T cell receptor beta chains below come from one sample, sequenced in a study of radiation and T cells in renal cell carcinoma. The assay was immunoSEQ multiplex PCR, and TCRdb's table has in-frame clones only and misses some. The sample contains tens of thousands of clones, roughly 72% of which appear only once. Time point meaning: blood 2 weeks post-SBRT. Noted treatment: 15 Gy SBRT to primary tumor, nephrectomy 4 weeks later. The material was blood, obtained from a patient whose treatment included radiotherapy and nephrectomy. These receptors all come from a man between 60 and 70 years old with renal cell carcinoma.

This clone was counted a single time. V gene TRBV6-5 combines with J gene TRBJ2-1, with no clear D. Per germline, CDR1 MNHEY and CDR2 SVGAGI. V was shortened by 0 bases and J by 6 bases, with 6 bases between the two germline ends. CDR3 size: 13 residues. CDR3 coding DNA: TGTGCCAGCAGTTACTCTCTGGCCAATGAGCAGTTCTTC. Amino acids: CASSYSLANEQFF.

This sequence joins TRBV11-2 and TRBJ2-3; perhaps D is TRBD1 or TRBD2 (6 bases each). This CDR3 comprises 16 residues. V was shortened by 1 base and J by 3 bases, with 14 bases between the two germline ends. The germline V gene encodes CDR1 SGHAT and CDR2 FQNNGV. DNA of the CDR3: TGTGCCAGCAGCTTAGTAGGGGGGCCGATTACAGATACGCAGTATTTT. Its protein product is CASSLVGGPITDTQYF.

The rearrangement uses TRBV30 and TRBJ2-7; 8 bases map to TRBD2. The V gene end was trimmed by 4 bases and the J gene end by 9 bases; junction bases not matched to a gene: 23. The CDR3 is 17 residues long. Germline lookup yields CDR1 GTSNPN and CDR2 SVGIG (reference sequence). The CDR3 sequence: CAWTPGRVGGRREWQYF. The CDR3 region has the DNA TGTGCCTGGACCCCAGGGAGAGTAGGCGGGAGGCGGGAGTGGCAGTACTTC.

This clone came up a few times. The chain carries TRBV19 and TRBJ1-5; no reliable D call. V was pared by 2 bases and J by 0 bases, with 8 bases between. Germline V gene lookup returns CDR1 LNHDA and CDR2 SQIVND (reference sequence). This CDR3 spans 15 amino acids. The CDR3 region is CASSISIGSNQPQHF. CDR3 DNA: TGTGCCAGTAGTATATCCATTGGTAGCAATCAGCCCCAGCATTTT.

The gene calls are TRBV7-2 and TRBJ2-2, with 11 bases lining up with TRBD2. The CDR3 runs 15 residues. Per the germline V gene, CDR1 is SGHTA and CDR2 is FQGNSA. V was pared by 7 bases and J by 6 bases, with 7 bases of the junction left unmatched. CDR3 region: CASIPPGLAAGELFF. The CDR3 DNA is TGTGCCAGCATTCCTCCGGGACTAGCGGCCGGGGAGCTGTTTTTT.

This clone was seen a single time. The chain combines TRBV30 with TRBJ1-4; D ambiguous. Germline values: CDR1 GTSNPN, CDR2 SVGIG (reference sequence). This CDR3 contains 12 residues. Trimming removed 4 bases from V and 8 bases from J, with 11 bases in between. CDR3 region: CAWTAEREKLFF. DNA for the CDR3: TGTGCCTGGACGGCAGAACGCGAAAAACTGTTTTTT. The full variable domain, in which reference TRBV30 and TRBJ1-4 provide the parts outside the CDR3, is SQTIHQWPATLVQPVGSPLSLECTVEGTSNPNLYWYRQAAGRGLQLLFYSVGIGQISSEVPQNLSASRPQDRQFILSSKKLLLSDSGFYLCAWTAEREKLFFGSGTQLSVL.

This rearrangement joins TRBV13 to TRBJ1-5; D gene ambiguous. The CDR3 contains 14 residues. Germline-derived CDR1 and CDR2 are PRHDT and FYEKMQ (reference sequence). Trimming removed 0 bases at V and 9 bases at J, with 12 bases between. CDR3 in amino acids: CASSLGSADGPQHF. The CDR3 bases are TGTGCCAGCAGCTTAGGGTCAGCCGATGGGCCCCAGCATTTT.

The chain links TRBV6-5 to TRBJ1-1; D is uncertain. The CDR3 length is 11 residues. Trimming cost V 4 bases and J 8 bases, with 8 bases left between them. Germline assignment: CDR1 MNHEY and CDR2 SVGAGI. CDR3 nucleotides: TGTGCCAGCAGTTCCCCCCCAGAAGCTTTCTTT. It yields the protein CASSSPPEAFF.

The chain uses TRBV7-2 and TRBJ2-1; the D call may be TRBD1 or TRBD2 (7 bases each). Germline V lookup: CDR1 SGHTA, CDR2 FQGNSA. This CDR3 spans 15 amino acids. V was pared by 5 bases and J by 8 bases, with 19 bases between. The CDR3 DNA is TGTGCCAGCAGCCCGAGGTCAGGGGGGGCCGATGAGCAGTTCTTC. It codes for CASSPRSGGADEQFF. The variable domain in full, with the rest retrieved from reference TRBV7-2 and TRBJ2-1, is GAGVSQSPSNKVTEKGKDVELRCDPISGHTALYWYRQSLGQGLEFLIYFQGNSAPDKSGLPSDRFSAERTGGSVSTLTIQRTQQEDSAVYLCASSPRSGGADEQFFGPGTRLTVL.

The sample holds a few counts of this clone. V is TRBV4-1 and J is TRBJ1-1, with 9 bases identical to TRBD1. The CDR3 loop spans 15 amino acids. The ends lost 0 bases at V and 11 bases at J; junction bases unmatched: 10. Germline assignment: CDR1 MGHRA and CDR2 YSYEKL. The CDR3 is CASSQDKQGALGAFF. The DNA for the CDR3 is TGCGCCAGCAGCCAAGATAAACAGGGGGCTCTAGGCGCTTTCTTT.

This clone is labeled medium-sized. V usage is TRBV6-1 and J usage is TRBJ2-5; no firm D call. V lost 2 bases, J lost 7 bases, and 8 bases lay in between. Germline V CDR1 and CDR2: MNHNS, SASEGT. The CDR3 length is 12 residues. CDR3 bases: TGTGCCAGCAGTGAATACCCGGGGACCCAGTACTTC. Amino acids: CASSEYPGTQYF.

The CDR3 sequence: CASSFSGRDTEAFF. The CDR3, as DNA: TGTGCCAGCAGTTTCTCCGGGAGGGACACTGAAGCTTTCTTT. The J gene is TRBJ1-1, the V gene TRBV6-6; no definite D call. The CDR3 has 14 residues. Germline V gene lookup returns CDR1 MNHNY and CDR2 SVGAGI (reference sequence). The V end was cut by 4 bases, the J end by 3 bases, with 12 bases between.

This clone was seen a single time. The V and J genes are TRBV5-1 and TRBJ2-3; D is undetermined. Between the trimmed V and J ends, which lost 2 bases and 2 bases, there was a span of 9 bases. Germline V gene sequence: CDR1 SGHRS, CDR2 YFSETQ. This CDR3 contains 14 residues. The CDR3 loop reads CASSFEHFTDTQYF. The CDR3 region has the DNA TGCGCCAGCAGCTTTGAACATTTCACAGATACGCAGTATTTT. Drawing the rest from reference TRBV5-1 and TRBJ2-3, the complete variable domain is KAGVTQTPRYLIKTRGQQVTLSCSPISGHRSVSWYQQTPGQGLQFLFEYFSETQRNKGNFPGRFSGRQFSNSRSEMNVSTLELGDSALYLCASSFEHFTDTQYFGPGTRLTVL.

The chain carries TRBV7-2 and TRBJ1-1, with unresolved D. Germline V gene data show CDR1 as SGHTA and CDR2 as FQGNSA. This CDR3 has 14 residues. V was trimmed by 0 bases and J by 0 bases, leaving 5 bases between them. The CDR3 coding sequence is TGTGCCAGCAGCTTAGCGAGCATGAACACTGAAGCTTTCTTT. This codes for CASSLASMNTEAFF.

The genes are TRBV19 and TRBJ2-3; no definite D call. This CDR3 contains 18 residues. The germline V gene has CDR1 LNHDA and CDR2 SQIVND (reference sequence). The germline V and J ends were trimmed by 5 bases and 1 base, with 22 bases remaining between them. Here the CDR3 reads CASSRKPKWNVGTDTQYF. The CDR3, as DNA: TGTGCCAGTAGTCGGAAGCCAAAGTGGAATGTGGGCACAGATACGCAGTATTTT.

The chain carries TRBV13 and TRBJ1-3; no reliable D call. Germline V lookup: CDR1 PRHDT, CDR2 FYEKMQ (reference sequence). Trimming stripped 4 bases from V and 2 bases from J, with 9 bases between. The CDR3 length is 14 residues. CDR3 sequence reads: CASSSESPGNTIYF. The CDR3 region has the DNA TGTGCCAGCAGCTCGGAAAGTCCTGGAAACACCATATATTTT.

The J gene is TRBJ1-1, the V gene TRBV5-1, with D hard to call. The CDR3 length is 13 residues. Germline loops: CDR1 SGHRS, CDR2 YFSETQ. V lost 2 bases and J lost 4, with 9 bases in between. The CDR3 is CASSLGGGTEAFF. The CDR3, as DNA: TGCGCCAGCAGCTTAGGAGGAGGCACTGAAGCTTTCTTT.